Each of the 6 T cell receptor beta chains below was sequenced from the same sample in a study of identical twins. TCRdb re-called the 5' RACE reads with MiXCR, one entry per CDR3 protein. Found here are some 1,700,000 distinct CDR3 sequences, around a third of them singletons; the top ten hold about 0.27%. Specimen: cord blood. The receptor source for this set is a newborn girl in good health.

This clonotype was seen a handful of times. The chain carries TRBV7-2 and TRBJ2-7; 8 positions agree with TRBD1. With V trimmed by 4 bases and J by 0 bases, 5 bases remained unmatched. Looked up from germline, CDR1 is SGHTA and CDR2 is FQGNSA. The CDR3 totals 15 residues. The CDR3 region is CASSSGGGSSYEQYF. Here the CDR3 DNA reads TGTGCCAGCAGCTCAGGGGGCGGCTCCTCCTACGAGCAGTACTTC.

A few counts support this clonotype. This chain joins TRBV5-1 and TRBJ2-1; a weak D match, TRBD2 (6 bases). Germline values: CDR1 SGHRS, CDR2 YFSETQ. This CDR3 is 14 amino acids long. V lost 2 bases to trimming and J lost 10 bases, with 16 bases between them. The chain's CDR3 is CASSFRDSGEEQFF. The CDR3 DNA sequence: TGCGCCAGCAGCTTCCGGGACTCGGGCGAGGAGCAGTTCTTC.

The rearrangement joins TRBV24-1 to TRBJ1-4; D possibly corresponds to TRBD1 (6 bases). V lost 3 bases to trimming and J lost 8 bases, with 18 bases between them. Germline V gene data show CDR1 as KGHDR and CDR2 as SFDVKD. CDR3 length equals 16 residues. The CDR3 loop reads CATSDPETGSREKLFF. In DNA form, the CDR3 reads TGTGCCACCAGTGATCCGGAGACAGGATCTAGGGAAAAACTGTTTTTT.

This clonotype appeared a few times. The chain combines TRBV14 with TRBJ2-1, with D perhaps assigned TRBD1 or TRBD2 (6 bases each). V was clipped by 0 bases and J by 2 bases, with 11 bases between them. There are 16 residues in the CDR3. Germline CDR1 reads SGHDN; CDR2 reads FVKESK. CDR3 sequence (DNA): TGTGCCAGCAGCCAAGAGGAGGGACACCCCTACAATGAGCAGTTCTTC. Its translation: CASSQEEGHPYNEQFF.

In regard to this clonotype: Possible read error: a much larger clone is one base away. The chain employs TRBV11-1 and TRBJ2-3, with a possible D match to TRBD1 (6 bases). The CDR3 runs 15 residues. CDR1 and CDR2 (germline): SGHAT, FQDESV (reference sequence). The V end lost 1 base, the J end lost 1 base, and 9 bases lay between the germline ends. CDR3 loop: CASSLGQEGTDTQYF. CDR3 DNA sequence: TGTGCCAGCAGCTTAGGACAGGAAGGCACAGATACGCAGTATTTT.

The J gene is TRBJ1-2, the V gene TRBV9, with D perhaps TRBD1 (6 bases). CDR3 length: 15 amino acids. Trimming shortened V by 4 bases and J by 1 base, and 14 bases separated the two germline ends. Germline V lookup: CDR1 SGDLS, CDR2 YYNGEE. As DNA, the CDR3 is TGTGCCAGCAGCCCGGCCGGGACACTTAACTATGGCTACACCTTC. This sequence encodes CASSPAGTLNYGYTF.